This T cell receptor (beta chain) was captured by sequencing in a study of shared clonotypes between healthy human individuals. General study results and limits: The sampled material consisted only of blood, and tissue repertoires are likely to differ. A limitation of the genetic and exposure-history diversity represented arose from few donors.

The assay was carried out at the deep level. Sequencing used immunoSEQ multiplex PCR; TCRdb keeps in-frame clones, though not all of them. This table has hundreds of thousands of clones, 75% to 85% appearing once. Unsorted samples drew genomic DNA from approximately 87 million PBMCs. The CDR3 consists of 15 residues. The V segment lost 5 bases and the J segment 4 bases; nucleotides outside the gene matches: 9. Per germline, CDR1 LNHDA and CDR2 SQIVND (reference sequence). Remarks on this clone: Antigen: not known.

Sequencing was carried out using PBMCs. This clonotype was sampled from a woman aged 40 to 50 in good health. Some clones in this sample may be carry-over from other donors' samples. This rearrangement joins TRBV19 to TRBJ2-7, with TRBD2 matching 9 bases. The CDR3 spells CASSPPSSGIYEQYF. Here the CDR3 DNA reads TGTGCCAGTAGTCCCCCATCTAGCGGGATTTACGAGCAGTACTTC.